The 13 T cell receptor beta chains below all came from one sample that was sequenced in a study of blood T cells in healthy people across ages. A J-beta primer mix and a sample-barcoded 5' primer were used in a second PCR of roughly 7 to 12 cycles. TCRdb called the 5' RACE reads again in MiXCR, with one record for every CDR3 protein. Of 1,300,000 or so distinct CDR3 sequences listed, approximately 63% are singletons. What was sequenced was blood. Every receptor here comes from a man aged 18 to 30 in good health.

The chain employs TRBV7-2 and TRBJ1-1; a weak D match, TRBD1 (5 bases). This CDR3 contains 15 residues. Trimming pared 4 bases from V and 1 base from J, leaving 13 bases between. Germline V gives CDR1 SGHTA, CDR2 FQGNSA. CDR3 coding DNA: TGTGCCAGCAGCTCCCCCGGGGGACGGAACACTGAAGCTTTCTTT. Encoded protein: CASSSPGGRNTEAFF.

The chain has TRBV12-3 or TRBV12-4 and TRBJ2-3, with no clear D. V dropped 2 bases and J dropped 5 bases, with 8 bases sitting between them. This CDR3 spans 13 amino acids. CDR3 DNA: TGTGCCAGCAGTTTAAGGCACCAAGATACGCAGTATTTT. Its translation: CASSLRHQDTQYF.

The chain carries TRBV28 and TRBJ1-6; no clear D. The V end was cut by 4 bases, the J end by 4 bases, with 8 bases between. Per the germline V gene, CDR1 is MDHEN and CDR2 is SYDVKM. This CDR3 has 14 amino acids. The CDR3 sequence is CASSSNQYNSPLHF. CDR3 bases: TGTGCCAGCAGTTCCAATCAGTATAATTCACCCCTCCACTTT.

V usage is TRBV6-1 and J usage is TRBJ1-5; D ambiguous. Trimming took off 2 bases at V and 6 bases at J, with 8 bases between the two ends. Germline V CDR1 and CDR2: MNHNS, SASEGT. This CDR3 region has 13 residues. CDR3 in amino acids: CASSEFNSQPQHF. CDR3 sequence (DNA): TGTGCCAGCAGTGAATTTAATAGTCAGCCCCAGCATTTT.

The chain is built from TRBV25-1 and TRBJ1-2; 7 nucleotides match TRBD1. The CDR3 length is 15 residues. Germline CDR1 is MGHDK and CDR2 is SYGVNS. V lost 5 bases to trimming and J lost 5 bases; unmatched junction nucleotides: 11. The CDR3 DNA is TGTGCCAGCAGTACACCGACAGGGAGTCCGTATGGCTACACCTTC. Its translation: CASSTPTGSPYGYTF.

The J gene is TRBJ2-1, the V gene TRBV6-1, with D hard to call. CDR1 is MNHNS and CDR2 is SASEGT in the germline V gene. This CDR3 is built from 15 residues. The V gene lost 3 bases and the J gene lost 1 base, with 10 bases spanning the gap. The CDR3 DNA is TGTGCCAGCAGTGACGGACCAGGTTCCTACAATGAGCAGTTCTTC. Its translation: CASSDGPGSYNEQFF.

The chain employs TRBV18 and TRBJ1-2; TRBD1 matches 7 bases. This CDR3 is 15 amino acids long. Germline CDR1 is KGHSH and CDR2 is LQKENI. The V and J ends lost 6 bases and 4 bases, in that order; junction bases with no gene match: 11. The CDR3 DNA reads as TGTGCCAGCTCCGGATCTAACAGGGGATCCTATGGCTACACCTTC. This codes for CASSGSNRGSYGYTF.

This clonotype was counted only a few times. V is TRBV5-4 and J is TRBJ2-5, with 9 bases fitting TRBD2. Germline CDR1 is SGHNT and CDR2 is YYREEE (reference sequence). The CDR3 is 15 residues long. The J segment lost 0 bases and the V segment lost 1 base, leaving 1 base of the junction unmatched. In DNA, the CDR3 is TGTGCCAGCAGCTTGACTAGCGGGCACCAAGAGACCCAGTACTTC. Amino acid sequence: CASSLTSGHQETQYF.

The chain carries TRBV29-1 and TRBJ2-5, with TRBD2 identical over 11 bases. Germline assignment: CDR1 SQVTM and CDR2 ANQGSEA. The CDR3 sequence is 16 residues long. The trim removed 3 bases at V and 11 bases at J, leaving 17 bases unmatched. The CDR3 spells CSVDGLAGGFGGEQYF. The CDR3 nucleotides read TGCAGCGTTGACGGGCTAGCGGGAGGCTTCGGAGGGGAGCAGTACTTC.

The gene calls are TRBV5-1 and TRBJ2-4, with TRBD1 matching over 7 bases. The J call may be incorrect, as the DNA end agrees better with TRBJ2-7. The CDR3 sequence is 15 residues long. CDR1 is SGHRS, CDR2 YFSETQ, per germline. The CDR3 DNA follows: TGCGCCAGCAGCTACGCACAGGGGCGCACCTACGAGCAGTACTTC. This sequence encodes CASSYAQGRTYEQYF.

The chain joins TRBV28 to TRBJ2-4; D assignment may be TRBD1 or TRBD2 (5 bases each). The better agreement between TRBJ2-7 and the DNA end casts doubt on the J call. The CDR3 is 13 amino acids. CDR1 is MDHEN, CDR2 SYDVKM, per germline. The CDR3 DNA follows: TGTGCCAGCAGCCCATCCGAGGGGTCCGAGCAGTACTTC. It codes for CASSPSEGSEQYF.

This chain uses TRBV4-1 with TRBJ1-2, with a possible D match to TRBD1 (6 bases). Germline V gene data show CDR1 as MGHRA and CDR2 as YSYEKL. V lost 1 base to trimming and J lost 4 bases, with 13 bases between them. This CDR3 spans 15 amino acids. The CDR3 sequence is CASSQAPDRTYGYTF. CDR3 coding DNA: TGCGCCAGCAGCCAAGCCCCCGACAGGACCTATGGCTACACCTTC.

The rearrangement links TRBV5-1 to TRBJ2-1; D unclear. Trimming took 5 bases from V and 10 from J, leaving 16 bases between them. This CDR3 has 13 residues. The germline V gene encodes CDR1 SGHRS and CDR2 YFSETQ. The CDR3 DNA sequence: TGCGCCAGCAGTCAGGTGGAGACACAGGAGCAGTTCTTC. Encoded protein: CASSQVETQEQFF.